A single sample gave rise to the 2 T cell receptor beta chains below, sequenced in a study of cytomegalovirus exposure and HLA in healthy donors. The PCR ran on 60 Vbeta and 13 Jbeta primers. TCRdb keeps only in-frame clones here, not all; method: immunoSEQ multiplex PCR. The sample consists of around 130,000 clones, around three quarters of them appearing once. Material: PBMCs. All receptors come from a man between 40 and 49 years old in good health and CMV-seronegative.

The chain carries TRBV9 and TRBJ2-7, with 7 nucleotides matching TRBD1. V dropped 4 bases and J dropped 1; count of bases not matched to a gene: 11. The CDR3 contains 16 residues. Germline lookup yields CDR1 SGDLS and CDR2 YYNGEE. The CDR3: CASSPRPGTDSYEQYF. DNA of the CDR3: TGTGCCAGCAGCCCCCGGCCGGGGACAGATTCCTACGAGCAGTACTTC.

The chain has TRBV2 and TRBJ1-5, with D perhaps TRBD1 (5 bases). The CDR3 has 15 amino acids. The V and J ends lost 5 bases and 3 bases respectively, with 14 bases between them. Germline V CDR1 and CDR2: SNHLY, FYNNEI. CDR3 DNA sequence: TGTGCCAGCAGTCCCAGGGTCAGCAACAATCAGCCCCAGCATTTT. It specifies CASSPRVSNNQPQHF.